Listed here is a single T cell receptor beta chain. This clonotype was seen more than once but under ten times. Its antigen is currently not known. No much larger clone is present one base from it, and per-base qualities are unavailable. The data derive from a study of T-cell reconstitution after alpha-beta-depleted transplantation in children (dated by TCRdb to between 2015 and 2016). In the study overall: Using TCR repertoire profiling, the study followed T-cell immune reconstitution in a quantitative way in children after TCRalphabeta/CD19-depleted allogeneic hematopoietic cell transplantation.

The CDR3 contains 16 residues, cysteine and phenylalanine counted. Only CDR3 DNA remains: 48 bases, in frame from the first base. V gives up 1 base and J gives up 0 bases, and the segment between their germline ends measures 9 bases. Taken from the germline V gene, the CDR1 and CDR2 loops are KGHSH and LQKENI. The method was PCR. Sequencing relied on an Illumina HiSeq 2500. TCR library preparation used molecular barcoding, with unique molecular identifiers applied to normalize quantification of the TCRbeta repertoire. TCRdb trimmed the raw reads at Q25, called clones with MiXCR and kept productive beta chains. Rows are combined by CDR3 protein, so each entry shows the most common genes and DNA. The sample includes approximately 400,000 distinct CDR3 sequences, with roughly a tenth observed a single time. 4.5% to 7% of the sample goes to the ten largest clones.

The TCR originated in a human donor who donated a stem cell graft to a child with acute myeloid leukemia. The sequence is built from TRBV18 and TRBJ1-4; too little of a D gene remains to name it. The sample in question was PBMCs from the stem cell graft donor, obtained from the stem cell graft. The CDR3 has the sequence CASSPQTGTTNEKLFF. The DNA reads as follows: TGTGCCAGCTCACCACAGACCGGAACAACTAATGAAAAACTGTTTTTT. Joined to the reference TRBV18 and TRBJ1-4 proteins, this CDR3 gives the full variable domain: NAGVMQNPRHLVRRRGQEARLRCSPMKGHSHVYWYRQLPEEGLKFMVYLQKENIIDESGMPKERFSAEFPKEGPSILRIQQVVRGDSAAYFCASSPQTGTTNEKLFFGSGTQLSVL.